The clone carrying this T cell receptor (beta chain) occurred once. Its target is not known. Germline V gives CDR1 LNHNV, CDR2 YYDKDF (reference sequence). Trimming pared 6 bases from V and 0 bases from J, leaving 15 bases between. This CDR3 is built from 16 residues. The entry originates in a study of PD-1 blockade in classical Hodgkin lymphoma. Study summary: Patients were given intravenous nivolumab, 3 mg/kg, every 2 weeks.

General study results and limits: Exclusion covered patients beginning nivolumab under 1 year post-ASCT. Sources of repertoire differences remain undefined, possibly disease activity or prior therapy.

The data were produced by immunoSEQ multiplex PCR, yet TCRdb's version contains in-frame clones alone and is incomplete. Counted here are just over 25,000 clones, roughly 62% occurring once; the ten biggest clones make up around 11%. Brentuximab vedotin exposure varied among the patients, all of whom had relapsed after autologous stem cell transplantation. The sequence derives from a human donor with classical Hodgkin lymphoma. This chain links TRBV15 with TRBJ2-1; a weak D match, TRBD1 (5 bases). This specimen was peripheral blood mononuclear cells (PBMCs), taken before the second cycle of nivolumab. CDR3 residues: CATSVSTGRSYNEQFF. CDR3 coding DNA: TGTGCCACCAGTGTCTCCACAGGTCGCTCCTACAATGAGCAGTTCTTC.